Sequencing of this T cell receptor (beta chain) was carried out in a study of blood T cell repertoires in COVID-19. Study information: Italy, Spain and the United States were the sources of the convalescent and acute COVID-19 samples. PBMCs, B-cell-depleted T cells, or T cells were the source of the cDNA or gDNA that made up the material.

Original handling: Estimated nucleated cell counts came from reference gene primer amplification. Assay: immunoSEQ multiplex PCR; the TCRdb copy retains only in-frame clones and omits some. V and J calls plus clone size are reproduced from that table; the DNA served to infer D and trimming. Among about 250,000 clones listed, approximately 90% were seen once. Germline V gene data show CDR1 as SGHAT and CDR2 as FQDESV (reference sequence). Unmatched junction bases numbered 6, after V lost 5 bases and J lost 0 bases. This CDR3 region has 16 residues. The chain uses TRBV11-1 and TRBJ1-4; 7 bases agree with TRBD1. The receptor's source is a woman aged 35 to 49 who had recovered from COVID-19. The specimen was peripheral blood. The CDR3 loop is CASSPRDSPTNEKLFF. The CDR3 coding sequence is TGTGCCAGCAGCCCACGGGACAGCCCAACTAATGAAAAACTGTTTTTT. Filled out from reference TRBV11-1 and TRBJ1-4, the complete variable domain reads EAEVAQSPRYKITEKSQAVAFWCDPISGHATLYWYRQILGQGPELLVQFQDESVVDDSQLPKDRFSAERLKGVDSTLKIQPAELGDSAMYLCASSPRDSPTNEKLFFGSGTQLSVL.